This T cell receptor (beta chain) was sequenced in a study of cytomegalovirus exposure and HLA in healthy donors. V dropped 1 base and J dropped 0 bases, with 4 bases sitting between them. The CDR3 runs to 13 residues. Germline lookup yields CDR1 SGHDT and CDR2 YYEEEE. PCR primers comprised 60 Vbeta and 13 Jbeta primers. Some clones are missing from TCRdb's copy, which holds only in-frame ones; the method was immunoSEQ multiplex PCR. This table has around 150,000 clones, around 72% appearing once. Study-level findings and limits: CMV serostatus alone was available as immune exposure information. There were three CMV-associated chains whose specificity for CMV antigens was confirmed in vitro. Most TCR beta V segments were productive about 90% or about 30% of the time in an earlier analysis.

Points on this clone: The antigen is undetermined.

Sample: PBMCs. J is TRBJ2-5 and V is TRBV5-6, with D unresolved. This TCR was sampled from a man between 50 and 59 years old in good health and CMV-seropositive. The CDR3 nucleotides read TGTGCCAGCAGCTTGTATAACCAAGAGACCCAGTACTTC. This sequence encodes CASSLYNQETQYF.